The 22 T cell receptor beta chains below were found in one sample sequenced in a study of CD8 T cells in Susac syndrome. Random hexamers served to reverse transcribe roughly 0.45 to 1 ug RNA. TCRdb re-called the immunoSEQ multiplex PCR reads with MiXCR, one entry per CDR3 protein. In the table there are about 210,000 distinct CDR3 sequences, about 95% of which are singletons. The specimen sequenced was CD4+ T cells from PBMCs. The receptors here all came from a human donor with Susac syndrome.

This clonotype is a singleton in its sample. The chain joins TRBV6-5 to TRBJ1-1; D is unclear. From germline, CDR1 is MNHEY and CDR2 SVGAGI. The CDR3 is 15 amino acids. With 6 bases removed from V and 5 bases from J, the gap between germline ends came to 19 bases. The CDR3 here is CASSPKLAGVTEAFF. The CDR3 DNA sequence: TGTGCCAGCAGCCCTAAGTTAGCGGGTGTTACTGAAGCTTTCTTT.

J is TRBJ1-6 and V is TRBV3-1; the match to TRBD1 covers 9 bases. CDR3 length: 16 amino acids. V was clipped by 4 bases and J by 7 bases; unmatched bases: 8. CDR1 is LGHDT, CDR2 YNNKEL, per germline (reference sequence). CDR3 DNA sequence: TGTGCCAGCAGCCTCCTACGGACAGGGGTCAATTCACCCCTCCACTTT. This sequence encodes CASSLLRTGVNSPLHF.

The rearrangement uses TRBV5-1 and TRBJ1-1; tentative D call: TRBD1 (6 bases). Germline values: CDR1 SGHRS, CDR2 YFSETQ. The CDR3 extends over 15 amino acids. V was pared by 0 bases and J by 6 bases, with 15 bases between. The CDR3: CASSLEDRGGSEAFF. In nucleotides, the CDR3 is TGCGCCAGCAGCTTGGAGGATAGGGGGGGTTCTGAAGCTTTCTTT.

This clonotype was observed a handful of times. The chain has TRBV29-1 and TRBJ1-2; D unclear. This CDR3 is built from 10 residues. V was trimmed by 4 bases and J by 8 bases, leaving 8 bases between them. In germline, CDR1 is SQVTM, CDR2 ANQGSEA. The CDR3 loop reads CSVVEGGYTF. The DNA for the CDR3 is TGCAGCGTTGTGGAGGGAGGCTACACCTTC.

The V gene is TRBV13, the J gene TRBJ2-5, with 7 bases aligning to TRBD1. V dropped 2 bases and J dropped 1; count of bases not matched to a gene: 4. The CDR3 runs to 15 residues. The germline CDR1 and CDR2 sequences are PRHDT and FYEKMQ (reference sequence). The CDR3 region has the DNA TGTGCCAGCAGCTTACAGGGGGTCATCCAAGAGACCCAGTACTTC. Its translation: CASSLQGVIQETQYF.

The rearrangement uses TRBV7-9 and TRBJ1-4; D ambiguous. The CDR3 loop spans 16 amino acids. V was trimmed by 7 bases and J by 2 bases, leaving 17 bases between them. In germline, CDR1 is SEHNR, CDR2 FQNEAQ (reference sequence). DNA of the CDR3: TGTGCCAGCACGGAAACGGGGTTAGGGACTAATGAAAAACTGTTTTTT. Translation: CASTETGLGTNEKLFF.

CDR3 in amino acids: CASRRALAGYTF. The CDR3 DNA reads as TGTGCCAGCAGACGTGCCTTGGCGGGCTACACCTTC. The chain employs TRBV6-2 or TRBV6-3 and TRBJ1-2; D is unresolved. V gave up 6 bases and J gave up 8 bases, with 13 bases separating them. In germline, CDR1 is MNHEY, CDR2 SVGEGT. The CDR3 has 12 residues.

This chain connects TRBV2 to TRBJ2-6; D might be TRBD2 (5 bases). Germline values: CDR1 SNHLY, CDR2 FYNNEI. V was clipped by 7 bases and J by 0 bases, with 7 bases between them. This CDR3 has 14 residues. The CDR3 DNA is TGTGCCAGCATGAGGGACTCTGGGGCCAACGTCCTGACTTTC. Protein sequence: CASMRDSGANVLTF.

The genes are TRBV20-1 and TRBJ2-7; 15 nucleotides align to TRBD2. The CDR3 runs to 16 residues. V lost 6 bases to trimming and J lost 3 bases; unmatched junction nucleotides: 9. CDR1 and CDR2 from the germline V gene are DFQATT and SNEGSKA (reference sequence). As DNA, the CDR3 is TGCAGTGCCCCTAGGACTAGCGGGGGGGAAATCTACGAGCAGTACTTC. Its protein is CSAPRTSGGEIYEQYF.

V is TRBV30 and J is TRBJ1-1; the D gene is possibly TRBD1 (6 bases). The germline V gene encodes CDR1 GTSNPN and CDR2 SVGIG (reference sequence). CDR3 length: 15 residues. The ends were cut back, 2 bases at V and 2 bases at J, with 15 bases in the middle. Here the CDR3 DNA reads TGTGCCTGGAGTACCCGCCGGACAGCTAACACTGAAGCTTTCTTT. Residues: CAWSTRRTANTEAFF.

The rearrangement joins TRBV20-1 to TRBJ2-5; D is possibly TRBD1 (5 bases). Germline CDR1 is DFQATT and CDR2 is SNEGSKA (reference sequence). V was shortened by 0 bases and J by 0 bases, with 14 bases between the two germline ends. This CDR3 contains 16 residues. The CDR3 loop reads CSARDLMGPNQETQYF. CDR3 nucleotide sequence: TGCAGTGCTAGAGATCTTATGGGGCCGAACCAAGAGACCCAGTACTTC.

As concerns this clonotype: One end of the junction varies from germline; a read error may be responsible. V usage is TRBV29-1 and J usage is TRBJ2-7; no definite D call. The germline V gene has CDR1 SQVTM and CDR2 ANQGSEA. The length of the CDR3 is 12 residues. The CDR3 is CSVAGPSHEQYF. The DNA of the CDR3 is TGCAGCGTTGCGGGCCCCTCCCACGAGCAGTACTTC.

The chain joins TRBV30 to TRBJ1-6; TRBD1 might be the D (5 bases). The CDR3 length is 18 residues. From germline, CDR1 is GTSNPN and CDR2 SVGIG (reference sequence). V shed 1 base and J shed 0 bases, with 16 bases lying between them. CDR3 protein: CAWSGDLTQSSYNSPLHF. As DNA, the CDR3 is TGTGCCTGGAGTGGGGACCTTACGCAGAGCTCCTATAATTCACCCCTCCACTTT.

This CDR3 reads CSARSFPGQGADTQYF. CDR3 nucleotide sequence: TGCAGTGCTAGATCTTTCCCGGGACAGGGAGCAGATACGCAGTATTTT. The chain couples TRBV20-1 to TRBJ2-3; TRBD1 matches at 9 bases. V lost 2 bases and J lost 4; bases outside the gene matches: 10. The CDR3 is made up of 16 amino acids. The germline gives CDR1 DFQATT, CDR2 SNEGSKA (reference sequence).

The rearrangement joins TRBV28 to TRBJ1-1; D is undetermined. CDR3 length equals 14 residues. With 6 bases removed from V and 1 base from J, the gap between germline ends came to 12 bases. From germline, CDR1 is MDHEN and CDR2 SYDVKM. The CDR3 region is CASRPPGSNTEAFF. The DNA of the CDR3 is TGTGCCAGCAGACCTCCGGGGTCGAACACTGAAGCTTTCTTT.

This clonotype was observed a single time. The rearrangement links TRBV5-1 to TRBJ1-1, with unresolved D. Germline V CDR1 and CDR2: SGHRS, YFSETQ. Trimming shortened V by 0 bases and J by 1 base, and 19 bases separated the two germline ends. There are 18 residues in the CDR3. CDR3 amino acids: CASSLEPGSVGGNTEAFF. The CDR3 coding sequence is TGCGCCAGCAGCTTGGAACCGGGTTCCGTTGGTGGGAACACTGAAGCTTTCTTT. The full variable domain, with the rest looked up from reference TRBV5-1 and TRBJ1-1, is KAGVTQTPRYLIKTRGQQVTLSCSPISGHRSVSWYQQTPGQGLQFLFEYFSETQRNKGNFPGRFSGRQFSNSRSEMNVSTLELGDSALYLCASSLEPGSVGGNTEAFFGQGTRLTVV.

The chain carries TRBV12-3 or TRBV12-4 and TRBJ1-5; 7 nucleotides match TRBD1. The junction had 5 bases not matched to a gene; V was cut back by 6 bases and J by 0 bases. The CDR3 is made up of 15 amino acids. CDR3: CASRLSGGSNQPQHF. CDR3 in DNA: TGTGCCAGCAGATTATCAGGGGGTAGCAATCAGCCCCAGCATTTT.

This rearrangement joins TRBV4-3 to TRBJ2-3; TRBD2 is a possible D gene (6 bases). Per the germline V gene, CDR1 is LGHNA and CDR2 is YSLEER. The CDR3 is made up of 15 amino acids. Trimming took 1 base from V and 2 from J, leaving 10 bases between them. Here the CDR3 DNA reads TGCGCCAGCAGCCAAGCGGGCGGGGACACAGATACGCAGTATTTT. Translation: CASSQAGGDTDTQYF.

This rearrangement joins TRBV19 to TRBJ2-5, with 7 bases aligning to TRBD2. V lost 5 bases and J lost 1; bases outside the gene matches: 10. The CDR3 is 16 amino acids. Per germline, CDR1 LNHDA and CDR2 SQIVND (reference sequence). This CDR3 is CASSLQRGDIQETQYF. CDR3 coding DNA: TGTGCCAGTAGTCTCCAGCGGGGTGACATCCAAGAGACCCAGTACTTC.

The V gene is TRBV7-3, the J gene TRBJ2-7; 8 positions agree with TRBD1. Trimming cost V 5 bases and J 6 bases; bases outside gene matches: 9. Germline V gene data show CDR1 as SGHTA and CDR2 as FQGTGA. This CDR3 has 14 amino acids. CDR3 sequence reads: CASSPGQGRSEQYF. The CDR3 DNA reads as TGTGCCAGCAGCCCCGGACAGGGAAGATCCGAGCAGTACTTC.

The V gene is TRBV4-3, the J gene TRBJ2-7, with D unclear. The CDR3 length is 14 residues. The germline V and J ends were trimmed by 0 bases and 5 bases, with 11 bases remaining between them. From germline, CDR1 is LGHNA and CDR2 YSLEER. This CDR3 reads CASSQDRFSDEQYF. The DNA of the CDR3 is TGCGCCAGCAGCCAAGATCGGTTCTCGGACGAGCAGTACTTC.

The rearrangement links TRBV13 to TRBJ2-2; D remains ambiguous. V dropped 4 bases and J dropped 2 bases, with 8 bases sitting between them. Per germline, CDR1 PRHDT and CDR2 FYEKMQ (reference sequence). CDR3 length: 14 residues. The CDR3 spells CASSSRPNTGELFF. The CDR3 bases are TGTGCCAGCAGCTCACGACCCAACACCGGGGAGCTGTTTTTT.